The 7 T cell receptor beta chains reported below all come from one sample, sequenced in a study of T cell changes during pregnancy in multiple sclerosis. TCRdb keeps only in-frame clones here, not all; method: immunoSEQ multiplex PCR. Counted here are just under 20,000 clones, about 89% occurring once; the ten biggest clones make up approximately 7.5%. Sequenced material: CD8+ T cells from peripheral blood mononuclear cells, taken in the second trimester of pregnancy. All receptors derive from a female donor in good health, enrolled as a control in a pregnancy study.

The chain links TRBV4-2 to TRBJ2-1; 9 bases agree with TRBD1. The CDR3 totals 15 residues. With 3 bases clipped from V and 5 bases from J, the junction kept 5 bases outside the gene matches. CDR1 and CDR2 from the germline V gene are LGHNA and YNFKEQ. The CDR3 loop reads CASSQQGQGNNEQFF. The CDR3 DNA follows: TGTGCCAGCAGCCAGCAAGGACAGGGGAACAATGAGCAGTTCTTC.

The chain combines TRBV20-1 with TRBJ2-1, with D uncertain. Germline assignment: CDR1 DFQATT and CDR2 SNEGSKA (reference sequence). Trimming pared 6 bases from V and 6 bases from J, leaving 9 bases between. The length of the CDR3 is 11 residues. The CDR3 loop reads CSAQQVNEQFF. CDR3 nucleotide sequence: TGCAGTGCACAACAAGTCAATGAGCAGTTCTTC.

The gene calls are TRBV6-1 and TRBJ2-7; D perhaps matches TRBD2 (6 bases). CDR3 size: 14 residues. V was clipped by 2 bases and J by 4 bases, with 12 bases between them. Per the germline V gene, CDR1 is MNHNS and CDR2 is SASEGT. The CDR3, as DNA: TGTGCCAGCAGTGAACCGGAGGGAGGTTACGAGCAGTACTTC. Residues: CASSEPEGGYEQYF.

J is TRBJ1-3 and V is TRBV27, with a weak D call TRBD1 (6 bases). This CDR3 is built from 11 residues. V lost 6 bases and J 9 bases, leaving 9 bases between the germline ends. The germline V gene has CDR1 MNHEY and CDR2 SMNVEV (reference sequence). CDR3 sequence (DNA): TGTGCCAGCAGCGGGGGGCGCACCATATATTTT. This codes for CASSGGRTIYF.

Within the sample, this clone is medium-sized (0.01 to 0.1%). The CDR3 nucleotides are TGTGCCAGCAGTGAATTAACCGGGGATCCCTACAATGAGCAGTTCTTC. Residues: CASSELTGDPYNEQFF. This sequence joins TRBV6-1 and TRBJ2-1; tentative D call: TRBD2 (5 bases). V shed 2 bases and J shed 2 bases, with 13 bases lying between them. The germline V gene encodes CDR1 MNHNS and CDR2 SASEGT. This CDR3 is built from 16 residues.

This clone is a singleton in its sample. V usage is TRBV14 and J usage is TRBJ1-2, with 8 bases aligning to TRBD1. Losses at the gene ends were 3 bases for V and 4 bases for J; bases not matched to a gene: 4. The CDR3 consists of 14 residues. CDR1 and CDR2 from the germline V gene are SGHDN and FVKESK. The DNA for the CDR3 is TGTGCCAGCAGCCACACCGGGACAGGCTATGGCTACACCTTC. Residues: CASSHTGTGYGYTF.

This chain links TRBV6-1 with TRBJ1-5, with D uncertain. Per the germline V gene, CDR1 is MNHNS and CDR2 is SASEGT. Trimming stripped 2 bases from V and 3 bases from J, with 11 bases between. This CDR3 has 15 amino acids. CDR3: CASSERQANNQPQHF. DNA of the CDR3: TGTGCCAGCAGTGAAAGGCAGGCAAACAATCAGCCCCAGCATTTT.